This TCR beta chain was captured by sequencing in a study of T cells in Graves' hyperthyroidism and ophthalmopathy. If no ophthalmopathy progression occurred within 18 months, Graves' hyperthyroidism was stable. Used for diagnoses were clinical symptoms, serum thyroxine and TRAb, thyroid ultrasound and orbital computed tomography. A few counts support this clonotype. Its target is not known. One end of the junction does not line up with germline, which may come from a read error. CDR3 length: 18 amino acids. Germline CDR1 and CDR2: SGHVS and FQNEAQ. TCR beta CDR3 regions were amplified from RNA. The HTBI primer set served for first-round RT-PCR of the TCR CDR3. Each CDR3 protein gets one entry after TCRdb re-called the multiplex PCR reads with MiXCR. This table holds nearly 750,000 distinct CDR3 sequences, around a third found once. Whole-study findings and limits: A model of 13 V-J pairs discriminated ophthalmopathy from stable hyperthyroidism. A median 6.5 months before onset, the model predicted ophthalmopathy.

The chain uses TRBV7-8 and TRBJ1-6, with D possibly matching TRBD1 (5 bases). The receptor comes from a woman aged 35 to 49 with Graves' hyperthyroidism. Sequences were obtained from blood. This CDR3 reads CASSPSPTALGPNSPLHF. The CDR3 DNA sequence: TGCGCCAGCAGCCCCAGTCCGACAGCCTTAGGCCCCAATTCACCCCTCCACTTT.